This T cell receptor beta chain was identified in a study of identical twins. V lost 0 bases, J lost 1 base, and 9 bases lay in between. This CDR3 has 15 amino acids. Germline V gives CDR1 SGHAT, CDR2 FQNNGV. Unique molecular identifiers were present on cDNA, and template switching added a universal primer site. TCRdb recomputed calls from the 5' RACE reads with MiXCR, one row per CDR3 protein. The data show about 200,000 distinct CDR3 sequences, with about a sixth seen just once and roughly two fifths held by the top ten. Notes on the study in general: Alpha sequences out of frame and shared by twins had excess low generation probability. Researchers caution that invariant MAIT and iNKT cells could partly confound zero-insertion analyses.

This clonotype was seen more than once but under ten times. Its specificity is unknown. These data were also reused for a study on T cells expressing NK-cell markers. That report adds: Each TCR beta repertoire originated in sorted T cells that were CD3+CD56+NKG2C+, CD3+CD56+NKG2C- or CD3+CD56-NKG2C+.

Material: CD8+ T cells sorted from blood. The TCR originated in a woman in her late teens or twenties in good health. The genes are TRBV11-2 and TRBJ2-5; D remains unclear. CDR3 protein: CASSLESSLQETQYF. CDR3 coding DNA: TGTGCCAGCAGCTTAGAGAGTAGCCTCCAAGAGACCCAGTACTTC.